The 3 T cell receptor beta chains below come from one sample, sequenced in a study of shared clonotypes between healthy human individuals. The protocol was immunoSEQ multiplex PCR, while the TCRdb copy is restricted to in-frame clones and leaves out a portion. The repertoire includes about 730,000 clones, 55% to 75% of them detected once, and roughly 1.8% sits in the top ten. The sequenced sample consisted of memory CD4+ T cells sorted from blood. As to subset: CD45RA-negative fraction. These receptors were obtained from a woman in her thirties in good health.

V and J are TRBV29-1 and TRBJ2-5; 11 nucleotides match TRBD2. The junction had 7 bases not matched to a gene; V was cut back by 7 bases and J by 3 bases. The germline V gene has CDR1 SQVTM and CDR2 ANQGSEA. The CDR3 has 14 amino acids. The CDR3: CSASGTSGKETQYF. CDR3 DNA sequence: TGCAGCGCCTCCGGGACTAGCGGAAAAGAGACCCAGTACTTC.

The V and J genes are TRBV28 and TRBJ1-2; D is unclear. The germline V and J ends were trimmed by 4 bases and 0 bases, with 15 bases remaining between them. The CDR3 is made up of 16 amino acids. The germline gives CDR1 MDHEN, CDR2 SYDVKM. CDR3 region: CASSSGVGPSNYGYTF. In nucleotides, the CDR3 is TGTGCCAGCAGTTCGGGCGTTGGACCATCTAACTATGGCTACACCTTC.

The rearrangement joins TRBV2 to TRBJ2-1; 12 bases agree with TRBD2. CDR3 size: 15 residues. The V segment lost 6 bases and the J segment 6 bases; nucleotides outside the gene matches: 6. Germline assignment: CDR1 SNHLY and CDR2 FYNNEI. The CDR3 loop is CASRRLAGAFNEQFF. In DNA, the CDR3 is TGTGCCAGCAGGAGACTAGCGGGGGCCTTCAATGAGCAGTTCTTC.